This TCR beta chain was documented in a study of CXCR3-negative and CXCR3-positive naive CD8 T cells. UMI-tagged TRB cDNA libraries were built via 5' RACE. After re-calling the 5' RACE reads, TCRdb lists one entry per CDR3 protein, DNA absent. There are about 130,000 distinct CDR3 sequences in the sample, with about 0.61% held by the top ten. General observations from the study: Within a donor, both naive subsets shared TRBV-TRBJ usage, unlike memory cells. Naive cells that were CXCR3-positive had more hydrophobic TRB CDR3s (compared with CXCR3-negative naive cells).

About this clonotype itself: Its antigen is unidentified.

Sorts performed in triplicate captured 300,000 to 350,000 cells each from every CD8+ T cell subset. The CDR3 spans 14 residues. The clonotype comes from a human donor in good health. Some clones in this sample may be carry-over from other donors' samples. The rearrangement uses TRBV12-3 or TRBV12-4 and TRBJ1-1; TCRdb's D call of TRBD1 is untestable without DNA. The sequenced sample consisted of naive CXCR3+ CD8+ T cells from blood. Subset specified: CD45RO-CCR7+CD27+CD95- naive CD8+ T cells expressing CXCR3 (TNR3+). The CDR3 spells CASSYRQGNGEAFF.